This T cell receptor beta chain was identified during a study of vaccination and CD4 T cells after COVID-19. Using its own MiXCR run on the PCR reads, TCRdb lists one record per CDR3 protein. The repertoire has 15,000 to 20,000 distinct CDR3 sequences, approximately 60% of them found once; the top ten carry 1.1%. The receptor was isolated from a human donor who had recovered from COVID-19. Specimen: CD4+ T cells from blood, collected after SARS-CoV-2 vaccination.

CDR3 sequence: CASSFLEGSYTF. CDR3 in DNA: TGTGCCAGCAGCTTTCTTGAGGGAAGCTACACCTTC. The chain links TRBV7-9 to TRBJ1-2; no clear D. With 3 bases removed from V and 9 bases from J, the gap between germline ends came to 11 bases. The CDR3 is 12 amino acids. Germline V gene sequence: CDR1 SEHNR, CDR2 FQNEAQ (reference sequence).